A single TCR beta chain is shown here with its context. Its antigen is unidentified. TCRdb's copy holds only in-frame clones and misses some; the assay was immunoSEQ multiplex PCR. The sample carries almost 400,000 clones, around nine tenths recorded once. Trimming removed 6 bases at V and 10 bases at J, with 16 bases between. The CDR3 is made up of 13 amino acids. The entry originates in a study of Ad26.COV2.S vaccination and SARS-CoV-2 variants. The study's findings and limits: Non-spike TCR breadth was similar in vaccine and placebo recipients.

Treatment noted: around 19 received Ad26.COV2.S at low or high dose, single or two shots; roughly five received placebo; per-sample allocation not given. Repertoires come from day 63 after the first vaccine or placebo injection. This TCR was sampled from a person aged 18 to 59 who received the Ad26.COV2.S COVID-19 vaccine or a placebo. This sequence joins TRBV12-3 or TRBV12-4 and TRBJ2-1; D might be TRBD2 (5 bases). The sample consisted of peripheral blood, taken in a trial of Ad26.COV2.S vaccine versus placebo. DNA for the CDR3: TGTGCCAGCAGGAACCCTCTAGCATTGGAGCAGTTCTTC. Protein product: CASRNPLALEQFF.